One TCR beta chain is described in this entry. The sample is drawn from a study of blood T cell repertoires in COVID-19. The CDR3 covers 14 residues. Germline V lookup: CDR1 MNHEY, CDR2 SVGAGI. Unmatched junction bases numbered 1, after V lost 4 bases and J lost 0 bases. TCRdb's copy holds only in-frame clones and misses some; the assay was immunoSEQ multiplex PCR. Of tens of thousands of clones listed, 88% are singletons. Sequencing input: peripheral blood. This TCR came from a human donor in a cohort sampled during active COVID-19. The V gene is TRBV6-5, the J gene TRBJ1-1, with 8 bases lining up with TRBD1. The CDR3 sequence: CASSSGQVNTEAFF. The CDR3 DNA reads TGTGCCAGCAGTTCGGGACAGGTGAACACTGAAGCTTTCTTT.